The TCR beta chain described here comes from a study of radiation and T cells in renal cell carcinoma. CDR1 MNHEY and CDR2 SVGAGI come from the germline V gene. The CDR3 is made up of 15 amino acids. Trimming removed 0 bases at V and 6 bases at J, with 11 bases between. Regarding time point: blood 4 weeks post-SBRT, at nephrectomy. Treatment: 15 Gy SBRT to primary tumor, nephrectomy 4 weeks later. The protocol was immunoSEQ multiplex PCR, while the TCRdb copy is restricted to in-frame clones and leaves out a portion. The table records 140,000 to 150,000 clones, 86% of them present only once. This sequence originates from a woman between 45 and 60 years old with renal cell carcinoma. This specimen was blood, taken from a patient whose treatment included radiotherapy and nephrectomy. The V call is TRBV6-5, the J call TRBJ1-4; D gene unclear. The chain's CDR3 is CASSYSGRTDEKLFF. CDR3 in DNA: TGTGCCAGCAGTTACTCGGGCAGGACGGATGAAAAACTGTTTTTT.